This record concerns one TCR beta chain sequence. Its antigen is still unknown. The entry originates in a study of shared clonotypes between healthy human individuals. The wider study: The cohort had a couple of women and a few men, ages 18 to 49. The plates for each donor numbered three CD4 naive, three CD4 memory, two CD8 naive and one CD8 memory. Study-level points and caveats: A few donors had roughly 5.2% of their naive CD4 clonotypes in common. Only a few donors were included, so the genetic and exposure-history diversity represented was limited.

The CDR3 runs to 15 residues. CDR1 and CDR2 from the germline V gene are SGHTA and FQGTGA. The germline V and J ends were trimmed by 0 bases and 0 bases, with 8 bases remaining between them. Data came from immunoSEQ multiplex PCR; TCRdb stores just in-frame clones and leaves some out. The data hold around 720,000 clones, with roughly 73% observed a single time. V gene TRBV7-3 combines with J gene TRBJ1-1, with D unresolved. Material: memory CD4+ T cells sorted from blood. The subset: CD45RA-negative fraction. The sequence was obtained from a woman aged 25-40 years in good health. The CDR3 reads CASSLTADMNTEAFF. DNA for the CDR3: TGTGCCAGCAGCTTAACGGCAGACATGAACACTGAAGCTTTCTTT.